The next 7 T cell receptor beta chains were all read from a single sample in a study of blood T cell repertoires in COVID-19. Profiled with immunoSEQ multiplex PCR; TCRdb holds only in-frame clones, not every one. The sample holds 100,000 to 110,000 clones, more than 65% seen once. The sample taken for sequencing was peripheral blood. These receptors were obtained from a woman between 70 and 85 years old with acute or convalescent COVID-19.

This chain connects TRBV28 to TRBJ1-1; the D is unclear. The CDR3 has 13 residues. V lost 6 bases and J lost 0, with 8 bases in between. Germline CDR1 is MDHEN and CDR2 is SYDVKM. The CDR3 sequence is CASRWPLNTEAFF. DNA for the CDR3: TGTGCCAGCAGATGGCCCTTGAACACTGAAGCTTTCTTT.

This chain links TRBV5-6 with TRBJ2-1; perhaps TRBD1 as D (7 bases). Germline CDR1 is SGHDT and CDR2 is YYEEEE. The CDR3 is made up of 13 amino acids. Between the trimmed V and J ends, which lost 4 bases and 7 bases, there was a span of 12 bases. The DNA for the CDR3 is TGTGCCAGCAGCGCGGGACAGTTTAATGAGCAGTTCTTC. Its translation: CASSAGQFNEQFF.

The CDR3: CASSGHRGSYEQYF. As DNA, the CDR3 is TGTGCCAGTTCTGGCCATCGCGGCTCCTACGAGCAGTACTTC. The chain carries TRBV19 and TRBJ2-7, with unresolved D. CDR1 is LNHDA, CDR2 SQIVND, per germline (reference sequence). The CDR3 contains 14 residues. V shed 8 bases and J shed 0 bases, with 14 bases lying between them.

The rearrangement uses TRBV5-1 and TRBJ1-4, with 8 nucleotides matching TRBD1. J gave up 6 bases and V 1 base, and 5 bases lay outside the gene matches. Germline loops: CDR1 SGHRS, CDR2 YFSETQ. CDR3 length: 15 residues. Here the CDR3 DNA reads TGCGCCAGCAGCTTGCAAACAGGGGGTGATGAAAAACTGTTTTTT. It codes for CASSLQTGGDEKLFF.

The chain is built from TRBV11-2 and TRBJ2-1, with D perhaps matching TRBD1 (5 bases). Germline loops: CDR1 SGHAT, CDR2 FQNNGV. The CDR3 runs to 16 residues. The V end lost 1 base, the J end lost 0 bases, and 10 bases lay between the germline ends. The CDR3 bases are TGTGCCAGCAGCTTAGTAAGGGGTAGCTCCTACAATGAGCAGTTCTTC. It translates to CASSLVRGSSYNEQFF.

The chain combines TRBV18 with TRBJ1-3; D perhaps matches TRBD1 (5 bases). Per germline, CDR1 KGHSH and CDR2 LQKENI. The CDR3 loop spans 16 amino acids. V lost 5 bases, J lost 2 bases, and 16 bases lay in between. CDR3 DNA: TGTGCCAGCTCATCTAACCTGGGCAGGGCTGGAAACACCATATATTTT. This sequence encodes CASSSNLGRAGNTIYF.

In nucleotides, the CDR3 is TGTGCCAGCAGCGTCCACAGATCCTCCTACGAGCAGTACGTC. Translated: CASSVHRSSYEQYV. The genes are TRBV7-3 and TRBJ2-7; D not resolved. Trimming removed 5 bases at V and 0 bases at J, with 11 bases between. From germline, CDR1 is SGHTA and CDR2 FQGTGA. This CDR3 contains 14 residues.